This is a list of T cell receptor beta chains from one sample in a study of cytomegalovirus exposure and HLA in healthy donors. Repertoires were generated with immunoSEQ multiplex PCR, while TCRdb's copy carries only in-frame clones and drops some. The sample has some 190,000 clones, around 85% seen once; the top ten hold 1%. The source material was PBMCs. All receptors derive from a boy aged 2 to 9 in good health and CMV-seronegative. Each CDR3 is given with its conserved first and last residue. The D gene is left open where the match is weak. Part of the rows lack a size; the others show once, few, many or a class for expanded clones.

clone_size: once; d_call: TRBD2; j_call: TRBJ2-5; v_call: TRBV5-1; cdr3_aa: CASSPGLAWGGETQYF; cdr3_nt: TGCGCCAGCAGCCCGGGACTAGCCTGGGGCGGAGAGACCCAGTACTTC
clone_size: NA; d_call: TRBD1; j_call: TRBJ1-4; v_call: TRBV19; cdr3_aa: CASSGQGMNEKLFF; cdr3_nt: TGTGCCAGTAGTGGACAGGGGATGAATGAAAAACTGTTTTTT
clone_size: once; d_call: TRBD1; j_call: TRBJ2-3; v_call: TRBV28; cdr3_aa: CASSETGGRGDTQYF; cdr3_nt: TGTGCCAGCAGTGAAACAGGGGGCCGGGGAGATACGCAGTATTTT
clone_size: NA; d_call: TRBD1; j_call: TRBJ1-4; v_call: TRBV4-2; cdr3_aa: CASSPSGTGKNEKLFF; cdr3_nt: TGTGCCAGCAGCCCCTCCGGGACAGGGAAAAATGAAAAACTGTTTTTT
clone_size: NA; d_call: NA; j_call: TRBJ1-6; v_call: TRBV9; cdr3_aa: CASSVAGSPLHF; cdr3_nt: TGTGCCAGCAGCGTAGCGGGATCACCCCTCCACTTT
clone_size: NA; d_call: TRBD1; j_call: TRBJ2-7; v_call: TRBV7-9; cdr3_aa: CSSSLPPGGVDEQYF; cdr3_nt: TGTTCCAGCAGCTTACCGCCAGGGGGTGTTGACGAGCAGTACTTC
clone_size: few; d_call: NA; j_call: TRBJ1-2; v_call: TRBV7-8; cdr3_aa: CASSLGAINYGYTF; cdr3_nt: TGTGCCAGCAGCTTAGGGGCCATAAACTATGGCTACACCTTC
clone_size: NA; d_call: TRBD2; j_call: TRBJ2-5; v_call: TRBV5-1; cdr3_aa: CASSFSGGRSEETQYF; cdr3_nt: TGCGCCAGCAGCTTTAGCGGGGGGAGGTCGGAAGAGACCCAGTACTTC
clone_size: NA; d_call: NA; j_call: TRBJ2-2; v_call: TRBV25-1; cdr3_aa: CASSEYTGNTGELFF; cdr3_nt: TGTGCCAGCAGTGAATATACGGGGAACACCGGGGAGCTGTTTTTT
clone_size: once; d_call: TRBD1; j_call: TRBJ1-3; v_call: TRBV5-1; cdr3_aa: CASSSIGQGLSGNTIYF; cdr3_nt: TGCGCCAGCAGCTCAATCGGACAGGGCCTCTCTGGAAACACCATATATTTT
clone_size: once; d_call: NA; j_call: TRBJ1-4; v_call: TRBV2; cdr3_aa: CASSFGRANEKLFF; cdr3_nt: TGTGCCAGCAGCTTCGGCAGGGCTAATGAAAAACTGTTTTTT
clone_size: once; d_call: TRBD2; j_call: TRBJ2-3; v_call: TRBV18; cdr3_aa: CASSPPSSGGMGTQYF; cdr3_nt: TGTGCCAGCTCACCCCCTTCTAGCGGGGGTATGGGTACGCAGTATTTT
clone_size: few; d_call: TRBD2; j_call: TRBJ2-1; v_call: TRBV6-1; cdr3_aa: CASIRRTSGGNEQFF; cdr3_nt: TGTGCCAGCATCCGACGGACTAGCGGGGGGAATGAGCAGTTCTTC
clone_size: NA; d_call: NA; j_call: TRBJ1-1; v_call: TRBV19; cdr3_aa: CASSTTRQVNTEAFF; cdr3_nt: TGTGCCAGTAGTACAACGCGACAGGTGAACACTGAAGCTTTCTTT
clone_size: NA; d_call: NA; j_call: TRBJ1-6; v_call: TRBV30; cdr3_aa: CAWTGEYYNSPLHF; cdr3_nt: TGTGCCTGGACAGGCGAGTACTATAATTCACCCCTCCACTTT
clone_size: NA; d_call: TRBD2; j_call: TRBJ2-3; v_call: TRBV6-4; cdr3_aa: CASSDRIPGLVGVWGTTDTQYF; cdr3_nt: TGTGCCAGCAGTGACCGGATACCGGGACTAGTGGGAGTGTGGGGTACCACAGATACGCAGTATTTT
clone_size: NA; d_call: NA; j_call: TRBJ1-5; v_call: TRBV28; cdr3_aa: CASSHLDQPQHF; cdr3_nt: TGTGCCAGCAGTCACCTAGATCAGCCCCAGCATTTT
clone_size: NA; d_call: TRBD1; j_call: TRBJ2-7; v_call: TRBV25-1; cdr3_aa: CASSDWRQGIDEQYF; cdr3_nt: TGTGCCAGCAGTGATTGGCGACAGGGGATTGACGAGCAGTACTTC
clone_size: NA; d_call: NA; j_call: TRBJ1-2; v_call: TRBV12-2; cdr3_aa: CASRLAQGATNYGYTF; cdr3_nt: TGTGCAAGTCGCTTGGCGCAGGGGGCCACTAACTATGGCTACACCTTC
clone_size: NA; d_call: TRBD2; j_call: TRBJ2-1; v_call: TRBV11-3; cdr3_aa: CASSHLAGGPDEQFF; cdr3_nt: TGTGCCAGCAGTCACCTAGCGGGAGGCCCCGATGAGCAGTTCTTC
clone_size: NA; d_call: NA; j_call: TRBJ1-2; v_call: TRBV29-1; cdr3_aa: CSVAGGEIVDNYGYTF; cdr3_nt: TGCAGCGTTGCGGGGGGTGAAATAGTGGATAACTATGGCTACACCTTC
clone_size: once; d_call: NA; j_call: TRBJ1-3; v_call: TRBV18; cdr3_aa: CASSPWGETGNTIYF; cdr3_nt: TGTGCCAGCTCACCATGGGGGGAAACTGGAAACACCATATATTTT
clone_size: few; d_call: NA; j_call: TRBJ2-5; v_call: TRBV30; cdr3_aa: CAWKRSHSGETQYF; cdr3_nt: TGTGCCTGGAAACGGTCCCACAGCGGGGAGACCCAGTACTTC
clone_size: once; d_call: NA; j_call: TRBJ2-3; v_call: TRBV14; cdr3_aa: CASSQGTGPVLTDTQYF; cdr3_nt: TGTGCCAGCAGCCAAGGTACAGGTCCGGTGTTGACAGATACGCAGTATTTT
clone_size: NA; d_call: TRBD2; j_call: TRBJ2-5; v_call: TRBV7-2; cdr3_aa: CASSLPSGRAAETQYF; cdr3_nt: TGTGCCAGCAGCTTACCTAGCGGGAGGGCCGCAGAGACCCAGTACTTC
clone_size: once; d_call: NA; j_call: TRBJ1-1; v_call: TRBV19; cdr3_aa: CASKKGDTEAFF; cdr3_nt: TGTGCCAGTAAAAAGGGGGACACTGAAGCTTTCTTT